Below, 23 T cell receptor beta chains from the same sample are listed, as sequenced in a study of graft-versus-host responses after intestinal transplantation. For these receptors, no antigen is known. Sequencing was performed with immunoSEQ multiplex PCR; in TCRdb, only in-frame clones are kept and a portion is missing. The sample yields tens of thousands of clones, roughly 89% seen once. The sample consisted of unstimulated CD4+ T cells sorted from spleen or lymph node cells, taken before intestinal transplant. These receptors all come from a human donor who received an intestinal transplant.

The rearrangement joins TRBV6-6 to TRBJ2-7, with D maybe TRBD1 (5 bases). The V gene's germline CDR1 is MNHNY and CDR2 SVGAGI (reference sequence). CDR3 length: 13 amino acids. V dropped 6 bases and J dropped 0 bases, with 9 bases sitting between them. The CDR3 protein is CASRDIDSYEQYF. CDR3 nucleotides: TGTGCCAGCAGGGACATAGACTCCTACGAGCAGTACTTC.

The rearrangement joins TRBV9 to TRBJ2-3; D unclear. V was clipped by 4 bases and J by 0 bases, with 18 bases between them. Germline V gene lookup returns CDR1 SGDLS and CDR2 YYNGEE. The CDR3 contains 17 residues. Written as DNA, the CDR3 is TGTGCCAGCAGCCCCCCATTTGTGGGTCCTAGCACAGATACGCAGTATTTT. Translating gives CASSPPFVGPSTDTQYF.

CDR3 nucleotide sequence: TGTGCCAGCAGCCCGCCGGGGGGCGGGTTGGGCGAGCAGTACTTC. Translation gives CASSPPGGGLGEQYF. The chain combines TRBV11-3 with TRBJ2-5; TRBD2 is a possible D gene (7 bases). The J call is uncertain, as TRBJ2-7 better fits the DNA end. CDR3 length equals 15 residues. Per the germline V gene, CDR1 is SGHNT and CDR2 is YENEEA.

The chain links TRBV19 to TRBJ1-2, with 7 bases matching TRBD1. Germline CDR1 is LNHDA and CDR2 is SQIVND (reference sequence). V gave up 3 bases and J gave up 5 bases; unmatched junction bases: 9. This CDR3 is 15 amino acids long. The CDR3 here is CASSISAGQLYGYTF. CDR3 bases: TGTGCCAGTAGTATTTCGGCGGGACAGCTATATGGCTACACCTTC.

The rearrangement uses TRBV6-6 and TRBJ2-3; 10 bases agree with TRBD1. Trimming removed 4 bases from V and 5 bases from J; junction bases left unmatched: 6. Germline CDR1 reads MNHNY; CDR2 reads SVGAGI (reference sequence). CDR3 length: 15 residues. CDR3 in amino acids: CASSSQTGGKDTQYF. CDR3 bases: TGTGCCAGCAGTTCCCAGACAGGGGGCAAAGATACGCAGTATTTT.

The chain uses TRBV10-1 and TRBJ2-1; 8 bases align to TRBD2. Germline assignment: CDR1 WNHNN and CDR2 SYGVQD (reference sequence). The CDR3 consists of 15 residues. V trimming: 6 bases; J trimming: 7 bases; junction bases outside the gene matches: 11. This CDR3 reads CASSPGGGVGNEQFF. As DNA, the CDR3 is TGCGCCAGCAGCCCCGGGGGGGGCGTGGGGAATGAGCAGTTCTTC.

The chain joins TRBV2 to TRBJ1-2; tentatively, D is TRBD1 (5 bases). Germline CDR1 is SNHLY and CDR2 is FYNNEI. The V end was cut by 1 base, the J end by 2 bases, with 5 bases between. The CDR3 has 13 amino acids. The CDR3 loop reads CASSEDRNYGYTF. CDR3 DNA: TGTGCCAGCAGTGAAGACAGGAACTATGGCTACACCTTC.

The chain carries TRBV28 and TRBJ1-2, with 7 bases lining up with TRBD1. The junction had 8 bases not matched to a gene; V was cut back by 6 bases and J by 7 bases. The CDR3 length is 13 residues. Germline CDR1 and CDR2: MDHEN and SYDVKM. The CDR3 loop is CASSSDRVSGYTF. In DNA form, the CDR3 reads TGTGCCAGCAGCTCTGACAGGGTTAGTGGCTACACCTTC.

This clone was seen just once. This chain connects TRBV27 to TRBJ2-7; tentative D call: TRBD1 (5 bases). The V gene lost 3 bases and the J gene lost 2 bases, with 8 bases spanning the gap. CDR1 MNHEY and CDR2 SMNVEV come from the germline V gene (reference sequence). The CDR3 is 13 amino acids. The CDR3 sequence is CASSFGQAYEQYF. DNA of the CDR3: TGTGCCAGCAGTTTTGGACAAGCCTACGAGCAGTACTTC.

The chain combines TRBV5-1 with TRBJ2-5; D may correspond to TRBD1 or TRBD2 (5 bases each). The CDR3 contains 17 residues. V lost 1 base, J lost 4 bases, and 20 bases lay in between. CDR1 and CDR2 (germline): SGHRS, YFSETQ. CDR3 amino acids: CASSLYPGASVGETQYF. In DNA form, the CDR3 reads TGCGCCAGCAGCTTGTACCCCGGGGCGTCGGTCGGAGAGACCCAGTACTTC. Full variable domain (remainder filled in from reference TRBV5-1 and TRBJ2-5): KAGVTQTPRYLIKTRGQQVTLSCSPISGHRSVSWYQQTPGQGLQFLFEYFSETQRNKGNFPGRFSGRQFSNSRSEMNVSTLELGDSALYLCASSLYPGASVGETQYFGPGTRLLVL.

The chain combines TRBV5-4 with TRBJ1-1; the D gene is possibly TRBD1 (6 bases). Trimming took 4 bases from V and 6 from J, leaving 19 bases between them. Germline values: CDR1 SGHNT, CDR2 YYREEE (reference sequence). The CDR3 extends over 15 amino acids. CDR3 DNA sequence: TGTGCCAGCAGCCCAAAGACAGGTCCCATGGCTGAAGCTTTCTTT. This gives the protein CASSPKTGPMAEAFF.

The CDR3 reads CASSPQDRFYTGELFF. The DNA of the CDR3 is TGCGCCAGCAGCCCCCAGGACAGGTTCTACACCGGGGAGCTGTTTTTT. V usage is TRBV5-1 and J usage is TRBJ2-2; 7 bases match TRBD1. The CDR3 has 16 amino acids. The germline gives CDR1 SGHRS, CDR2 YFSETQ. V shed 4 bases and J 3 bases; nucleotides not matched to a gene: 9.

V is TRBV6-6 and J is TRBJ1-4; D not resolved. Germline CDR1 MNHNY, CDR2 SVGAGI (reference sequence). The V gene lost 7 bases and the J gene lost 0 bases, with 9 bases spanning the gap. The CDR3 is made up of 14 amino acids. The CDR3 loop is CASTDGPTNEKLFF. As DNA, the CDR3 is TGTGCCAGCACGGACGGACCAACTAATGAAAAACTGTTTTTT.

CDR3 nucleotides: TGTGCCAGCAGTTACACTAGCGGGGAATATTACGAGCAGTACTTC. It yields the protein CASSYTSGEYYEQYF. The chain couples TRBV6-5 to TRBJ2-7, with 10 bases identical to TRBD2. Germline assignment: CDR1 MNHEY and CDR2 SVGAGI. Trimming at V came to 2 bases and at J to 4 bases, leaving 5 bases not matched to a gene. The CDR3 length is 15 residues.

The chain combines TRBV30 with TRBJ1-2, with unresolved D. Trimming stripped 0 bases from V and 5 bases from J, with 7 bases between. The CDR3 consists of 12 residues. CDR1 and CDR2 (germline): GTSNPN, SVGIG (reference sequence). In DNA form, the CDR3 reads TGTGCCTGGAGTGTACAGAATTATGGCTACACCTTC. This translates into CAWSVQNYGYTF.

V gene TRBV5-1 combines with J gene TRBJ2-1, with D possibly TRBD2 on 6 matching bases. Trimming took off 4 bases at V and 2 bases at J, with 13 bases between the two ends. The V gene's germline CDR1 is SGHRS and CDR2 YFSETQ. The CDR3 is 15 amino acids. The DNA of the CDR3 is TGCGCCAGCAGCCCGAGGAGGGGACCCTACAATGAGCAGTTCTTC. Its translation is CASSPRRGPYNEQFF.

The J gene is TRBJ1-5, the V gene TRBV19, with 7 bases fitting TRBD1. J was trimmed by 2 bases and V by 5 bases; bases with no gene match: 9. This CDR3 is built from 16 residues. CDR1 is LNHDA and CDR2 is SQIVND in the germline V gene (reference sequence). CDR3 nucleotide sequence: TGTGCCAGTAGTGCTGCGCAGGGGGTGGGCAATCAGCCCCAGCATTTT. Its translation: CASSAAQGVGNQPQHF. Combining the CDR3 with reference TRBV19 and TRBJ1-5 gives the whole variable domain DGGITQSPKYLFRKEGQNVTLSCEQNLNHDAMYWYRQDPGQGLRLIYYSQIVNDFQKGDIAEGYSVSREKKESFPLTVTSAQKNPTAFYLCASSAAQGVGNQPQHFGDGTRLSIL.

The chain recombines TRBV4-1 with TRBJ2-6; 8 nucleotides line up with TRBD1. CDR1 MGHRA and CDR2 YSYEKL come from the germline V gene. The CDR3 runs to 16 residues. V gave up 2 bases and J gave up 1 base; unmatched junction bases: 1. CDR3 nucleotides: TGCGCCAGCAGCCAAACAGGGGGATCTGGGGCCAACGTCCTGACTTTC. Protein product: CASSQTGGSGANVLTF.

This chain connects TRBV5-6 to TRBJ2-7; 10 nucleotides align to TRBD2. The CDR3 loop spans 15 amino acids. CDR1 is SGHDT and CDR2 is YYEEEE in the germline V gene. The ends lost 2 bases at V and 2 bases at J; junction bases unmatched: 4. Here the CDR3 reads CASSLLAGQPYEQYF. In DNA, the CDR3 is TGTGCCAGCAGCTTACTAGCGGGACAGCCCTACGAGCAGTACTTC.

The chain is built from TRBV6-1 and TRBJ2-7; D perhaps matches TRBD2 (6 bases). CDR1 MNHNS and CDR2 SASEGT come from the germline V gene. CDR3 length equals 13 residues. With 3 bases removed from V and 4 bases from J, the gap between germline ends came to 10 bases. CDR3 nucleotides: TGTGCCAGCAGTGAGGGACTTTTATACGAGCAGTACTTC. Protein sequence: CASSEGLLYEQYF.

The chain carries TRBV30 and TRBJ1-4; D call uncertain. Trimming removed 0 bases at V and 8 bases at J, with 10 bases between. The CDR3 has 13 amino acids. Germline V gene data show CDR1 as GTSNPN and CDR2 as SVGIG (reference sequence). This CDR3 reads CAWSVWAWEKLFF. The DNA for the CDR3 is TGTGCCTGGAGTGTTTGGGCTTGGGAAAAACTGTTTTTT.

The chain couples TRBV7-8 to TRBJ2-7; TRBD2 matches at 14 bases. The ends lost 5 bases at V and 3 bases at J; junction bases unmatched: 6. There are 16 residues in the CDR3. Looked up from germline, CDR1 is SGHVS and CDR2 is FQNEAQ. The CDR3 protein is CASSPGTSGRFYEQYF. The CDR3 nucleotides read TGTGCCAGCAGCCCCGGGACTAGCGGGAGATTCTACGAGCAGTACTTC. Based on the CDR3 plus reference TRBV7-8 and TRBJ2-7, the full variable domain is GAGVSQSPRYKVAKRGQDVALRCDPISGHVSLFWYQQALGQGPEFLTYFQNEAQLDKSGLPSDRFFAERPEGSVSTLKIQRTQQEDSAVYLCASSPGTSGRFYEQYFGPGTRLTVT.

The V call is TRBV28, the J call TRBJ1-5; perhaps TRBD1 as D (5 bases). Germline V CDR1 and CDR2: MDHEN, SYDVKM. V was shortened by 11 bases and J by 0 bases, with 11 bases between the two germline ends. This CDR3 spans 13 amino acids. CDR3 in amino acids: CASGGISNQPQHF. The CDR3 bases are TGTGCCTCCGGGGGTATTAGCAATCAGCCCCAGCATTTT.